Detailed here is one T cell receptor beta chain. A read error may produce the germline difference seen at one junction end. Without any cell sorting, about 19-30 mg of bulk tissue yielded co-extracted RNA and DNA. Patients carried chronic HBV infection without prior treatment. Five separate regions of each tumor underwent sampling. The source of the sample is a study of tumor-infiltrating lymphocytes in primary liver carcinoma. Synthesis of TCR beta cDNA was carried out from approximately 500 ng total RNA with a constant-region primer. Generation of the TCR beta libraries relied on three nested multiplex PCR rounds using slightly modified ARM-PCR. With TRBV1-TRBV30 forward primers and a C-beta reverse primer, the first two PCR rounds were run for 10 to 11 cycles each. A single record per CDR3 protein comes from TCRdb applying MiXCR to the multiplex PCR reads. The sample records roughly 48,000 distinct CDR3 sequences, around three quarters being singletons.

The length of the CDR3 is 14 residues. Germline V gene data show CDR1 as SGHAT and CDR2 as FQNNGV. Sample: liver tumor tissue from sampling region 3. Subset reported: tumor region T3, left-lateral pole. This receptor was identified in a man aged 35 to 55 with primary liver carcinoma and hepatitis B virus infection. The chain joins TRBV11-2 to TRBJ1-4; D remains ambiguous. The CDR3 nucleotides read TGTGCCAGCAGCCTAGAGGTTGGGGAAGGAAAACTGTTTTTT. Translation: CASSLEVGEGKLFF.